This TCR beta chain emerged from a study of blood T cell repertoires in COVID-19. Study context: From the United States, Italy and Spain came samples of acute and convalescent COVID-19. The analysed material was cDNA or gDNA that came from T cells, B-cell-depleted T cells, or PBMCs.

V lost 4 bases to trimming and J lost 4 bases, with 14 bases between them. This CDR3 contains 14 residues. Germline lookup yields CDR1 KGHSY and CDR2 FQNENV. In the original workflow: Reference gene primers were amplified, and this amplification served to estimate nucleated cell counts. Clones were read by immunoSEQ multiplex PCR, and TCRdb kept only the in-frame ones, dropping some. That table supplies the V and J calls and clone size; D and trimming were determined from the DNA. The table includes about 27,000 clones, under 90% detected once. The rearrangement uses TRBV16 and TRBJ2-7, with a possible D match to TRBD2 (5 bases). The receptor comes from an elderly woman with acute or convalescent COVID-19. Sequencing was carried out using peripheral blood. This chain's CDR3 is CASSPLGLWYEQYF. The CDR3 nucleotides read TGTGCCAGCAGCCCCTTAGGACTTTGGTACGAGCAGTACTTC.